This TCR beta chain was documented in a study of shared clonotypes between healthy human individuals (dated by TCRdb to the early 2020s). For the wider study: A couple of women and a few men aged 18 to 49 years were included in the cohort. For each donor, three plates each were used for CD4 naive and CD4 memory, two plates were used for CD8 naive, and one plate was used for CD8 memory. The study deeply sequenced blood TCR repertoires of about 5 healthy adults to estimate repertoire size and the extent of clonotype sharing between individuals. Each donor's leukapheresis produced roughly between about 0.9 and 9.5 billion PBMCs. Different laboratories and diverse techniques were used to prepare libraries and sequence TCR repertoires, to increase sequencing depth and limit assay-specific biases.

Study-wide findings and limitations: Incomplete sequencing was indicated by rarefaction of sorted-subset datasets, despite the large sequencing depth. Naive subsets generally had larger estimated clonotype richness than memory subsets did. Pairwise subsampling led to the expectation that sequencing depth would affect the degree of clonotype sharing among donors. Clonotypes shared by all four sorted-subset donors showed higher generation probabilities than non-shared clonotypes. Because the study included only a small number of donors, the genetic and exposure-history diversity represented was limited. When four donors were compared, the shared fraction of clonotypes was 5% to 6.5% for naive CD4, around 4% for naive CD8, more than 2% for memory CD4, and around 0.4% for memory CD8. Sampling was restricted to blood, and TCR repertoires in tissues likely differ from the TCR repertoires found in blood.

A word on this clone: What antigen it recognizes has not been identified. No much larger clonotype is one base removed from it; base qualities were not supplied.

CDR1 and CDR2 (SGHTA, FQGNSA) derive from the germline V gene. V sheds 3 bases and J sheds 6 bases, leaving 15 bases between their ends. Counted from cysteine to phenylalanine, this CDR3 has 15 amino acids. Of the read, only the CDR3 DNA is kept; its 45 bases are in frame from base 1. Using the deep immunoSEQ assay, multiplex PCR amplified TCR CDR3 regions from genomic DNA. Genomic DNA extracted from each cell subset was distributed evenly over all wells of several immunoSEQ 96-well plates, and each plate served as one replicate. Each replicate PCR for sorted subsets received 200 ng genomic DNA, equal to tens of thousands of T cell genomes. Purified libraries were quantified with a Qubit 3.0 fluorometer, sized on a Bioanalyzer 2100, and re-quantified with the KAPA Library Quantification kit. Each immunoSEQ 96-well plate was sequenced on its own single-read 150-cycle Illumina NextSeq 550 flow cell. The study's own analysis went as follows. Because the immunoSEQ output included only junctional sequences and no quality scores, the filtering could not be the same as the filtering used for full-length reads. Sequences were annotated with PyIR, a Python wrapper for IgBLAST v1.9, using IMGT germline references to assign V/J genes and CDR3. Any read was removed if the V/J assignment was weak (E-value above 1e-6), the CDR3 was missing, or the read contained stop codons, out-of-frame junctions, or ambiguous translated residues. V3J clonotypes were defined as sequences sharing the same inferred V gene, J gene, and CDR3 amino acid sequence. To compute the percentage overlap between repertoires, the number of shared unique clonotypes was divided by the size of the smaller repertoire. RTK rarefaction, the Chao1 estimator, and Recon v2.1 estimates of unobserved clonotypes were used to assess repertoire richness. Generation probabilities were computed with OLGA for all TCRbeta clonotypes obtained by the gDNA method from several donors. The clones in this table, taken by TCRdb from immuneACCESS, are in-frame only. Not every clone is retained; where verified, under half of the shortfall comes from an unresolved V gene, and the cause of the rest is unknown. D and trimming were read from the DNA, whereas the V and J calls and clone size are those reported in that table. A total of fewer than 3 million clones appear in this sample, roughly 92% of them only once. The leading ten clones occupy more than 0.35% of the sample.

The donors were healthy, HIV-negative adults with no recently reported acute infections or vaccinations. Every donor was a Caucasian adult living in Nashville, Tennessee, USA. Magnetic negative selection was used to enrich CD4+ T cells, after which naive cells were positively selected on CD45RA and the negative fraction became the memory subset. Blood was collected by leukapheresis, and PBMCs were isolated by Ficoll-Histopaque density gradient centrifugation and then cryopreserved in liquid nitrogen vapor phase. Analytical flow cytometry was used to check the purity and quantity of every magnetically sorted T cell population. From each sorted fraction, genomic DNA was isolated and quantified by UV absorbance on a Nanodrop 2000c.

The material sequenced was naive CD4+ T cells from PBMCs. This specimen's cell subset or site label, interpreted: CD45RA+ positively selected. The TCR comes from a man younger than 30 in good health. Some clones in this sample may be carry-over from other donors' samples. The sequence joins TRBV7-2 to TRBJ2-1; the D gene is not confidently resolved. The nucleotide sequence reads TGTGCCAGCAGCTTTCGCCGATCCCCGGGCAATGAGCAGTTCTTC. Its product reads: CASSFRRSPGNEQFF.